The clone carrying this T cell receptor (beta chain) is medium-sized by share. Indicated time point: sample taken at primary tumor resection. Whole RNA from tumor, nontumor lung or frozen PBMC was sequenced unsorted. Just over 70 TRACERx patients with early, untreated non-small cell lung cancer donated samples. Trimming took off 1 base at V and 1 base at J, with 12 bases between the two ends. This CDR3 is 16 amino acids long. Germline V CDR1 and CDR2: MGHRA, YSYEKL. The entry originates in a study of spatial heterogeneity in lung cancer. Turning to the study itself: Sequences of the beta chain were consistently detected in greater numbers than alpha-chain sequences. The library had UMIs, and each TCR and UMI pair averaged more than ten raw reads.

TCR cDNA molecules were tagged individually, and each one carried a unique molecular identifier. TCRdb re-analysed the 5' RACE reads in MiXCR, keeping a single row per CDR3 protein. The table shows some 1,200 distinct CDR3 sequences, with approximately 13% occurring only once. The J gene is TRBJ2-3, the V gene TRBV4-1, with D perhaps given as TRBD1 or TRBD2 (5 bases each). Specimen: normal lung tissue next to the tumor, collected at surgery. The TCR comes from a male donor with early-stage non-small cell lung cancer. Here the CDR3 reads CASSQGERDGTDTQYF. Written as DNA, the CDR3 is TGCGCCAGCAGCCAAGGAGAGAGGGACGGCACAGATACGCAGTATTTT.